Following are 24 T cell receptor beta chains from one sample sequenced in a study of blood T cell repertoires in COVID-19. Sequencing was performed with immunoSEQ multiplex PCR; in TCRdb, only in-frame clones are kept and a portion is missing. Among 150,000 to 180,000 clones, roughly four fifths were seen once, and the ten largest hold about 31%. Sequenced: peripheral blood. The receptors derive from a woman aged 55-69 years with acute or convalescent COVID-19.

This clone came up once. CDR3 region: CASSQLAGGPSYNEQFF. CDR3 nucleotide sequence: TGTGCCAGCAGCCAACTAGCGGGGGGGCCCTCCTACAATGAGCAGTTCTTC. The chain employs TRBV3-1 (or the pseudogene TRBV3-2) and TRBJ2-1; 12 bases align to TRBD2. V lost 2 bases, J lost 0 bases, and 2 bases stayed unmatched. The CDR3 covers 17 residues. Per germline, CDR1 LGHDT and CDR2 YNNKEL (reference sequence).

V and J are TRBV9 and TRBJ2-2; D is uncertain. The germline V and J ends were trimmed by 0 bases and 1 base, with 7 bases remaining between them. CDR1 and CDR2 from the germline V gene are SGDLS and YYNGEE. The CDR3 loop spans 15 amino acids. The DNA of the CDR3 is TGTGCCAGCAGCGTAGACGCAGGGAACACCGGGGAGCTGTTTTTT. It specifies CASSVDAGNTGELFF.

This chain uses TRBV4-1 with TRBJ1-1, with D tentatively TRBD1 (6 bases). The CDR3 extends over 15 amino acids. The V end was cut by 2 bases, the J end by 8 bases, with 18 bases between. Germline loops: CDR1 MGHRA, CDR2 YSYEKL. DNA for the CDR3: TGCGCCAGCAGCCAACACGTCCCCGGACAGTTAGAAGCTTTCTTT. Translating gives CASSQHVPGQLEAFF.

V gene TRBV19 combines with J gene TRBJ1-5; 9 nucleotides agree with TRBD1. Trimming cost V 10 bases and J 2 bases; bases outside gene matches: 3. CDR1 and CDR2 from the germline V gene are LNHDA and SQIVND (reference sequence). This CDR3 is 13 amino acids long. CDR3 bases: TGTGCCACCCGGGACAGGGGCAATCAGCCCCAGCATTTT. Protein product: CATRDRGNQPQHF.

The rearrangement joins TRBV10-3 to TRBJ1-2, with a weak D call TRBD1 (5 bases). V lost 6 bases to trimming and J lost 7 bases, with 21 bases between them. Germline CDR1 reads ENHRY; CDR2 reads SYGVKD. This CDR3 has 15 residues. This CDR3 is CAISETGPLVSGYTF. DNA of the CDR3: TGTGCCATCAGCGAAACAGGACCCTTAGTCAGTGGCTACACCTTC.

This chain links TRBV5-1 with TRBJ1-3, with D unclear. From germline, CDR1 is SGHRS and CDR2 YFSETQ. The V gene lost 1 base and the J gene lost 0 bases, with 5 bases spanning the gap. The CDR3 is 14 amino acids. CDR3 amino acids: CASSLTVSGNTIYF. CDR3 sequence (DNA): TGCGCCAGCAGCTTGACGGTCTCTGGAAACACCATATATTTT.

This clone was seen just once. The rearrangement links TRBV10-3 to TRBJ2-1; D might be TRBD1 (7 bases). In germline, CDR1 is ENHRY, CDR2 SYGVKD. V was pared by 11 bases and J by 7 bases, with 12 bases between. The CDR3 is 11 residues long. The CDR3 loop is CAVQGGNEQFF. CDR3 coding DNA: TGTGCCGTCCAGGGGGGAAATGAGCAGTTCTTC.

The V call is TRBV6-5, the J call TRBJ1-4; perhaps TRBD1 as D (5 bases). This CDR3 spans 15 amino acids. Trimming left V 6 bases short and J 0 bases short, with 11 bases between. From germline, CDR1 is MNHEY and CDR2 SVGAGI. The CDR3: CASRALTATNEKLFF. The CDR3 DNA sequence: TGTGCCAGCAGAGCCCTGACAGCAACTAATGAAAAACTGTTTTTT.

The gene calls are TRBV13 and TRBJ1-2; D might be TRBD1 (5 bases). V shed 4 bases and J shed 2 bases, with 11 bases lying between them. The length of the CDR3 is 14 residues. CDR1 is PRHDT and CDR2 is FYEKMQ in the germline V gene (reference sequence). The CDR3 DNA is TGTGCCAGCAGCTATTTACAGGACAACTATGGCTACACCTTC. Its translation: CASSYLQDNYGYTF.

In this sample, this clone turned up once. The chain has TRBV18 and TRBJ2-2; 9 bases map to TRBD1. Germline V gene sequence: CDR1 KGHSH, CDR2 LQKENI. The junction had 1 base not matched to a gene; V was cut back by 2 bases and J by 6 bases. The CDR3 is 14 residues long. CDR3 residues: CASSPGQGSGELFF. Written as DNA, the CDR3 is TGTGCCAGCTCACCAGGACAGGGGTCCGGGGAGCTGTTTTTT.

This rearrangement joins TRBV6-5 to TRBJ2-2, with 7 bases that match TRBD2. Germline loops: CDR1 MNHEY, CDR2 SVGAGI. This CDR3 comprises 15 residues. Losses at the gene ends were 7 bases for V and 6 bases for J; bases not matched to a gene: 11. The CDR3 sequence is CASNREGREAGELFF. The CDR3 nucleotides are TGTGCCAGCAATAGAGAGGGGAGGGAAGCCGGGGAGCTGTTTTTT.

The chain combines TRBV7-9 with TRBJ2-1; D is undetermined. The CDR3 consists of 12 residues. V shed 1 base and J shed 8 bases, with 6 bases lying between them. Germline CDR1 reads SEHNR; CDR2 reads FQNEAQ (reference sequence). Written as DNA, the CDR3 is TGTGCCAGCAGCTTAGATCGGTATGAGCAGTTCTTC. Translation gives CASSLDRYEQFF.

V gene TRBV19 combines with J gene TRBJ2-1; a weak D match, TRBD2 (6 bases). V lost 5 bases to trimming and J lost 5 bases, with 13 bases between them. CDR3 length: 14 amino acids. Germline V gives CDR1 LNHDA, CDR2 SQIVND (reference sequence). The CDR3 DNA reads TGTGCCAGTAGTGATGGGGCGGGGAACAATGAGCAGTTCTTC. It specifies CASSDGAGNNEQFF.

The chain joins TRBV10-2 to TRBJ1-4; D is unclear. Germline lookup yields CDR1 WSHSY and CDR2 SAAADI. The CDR3 totals 13 residues. V was trimmed by 2 bases and J by 10 bases, leaving 11 bases between them. The CDR3 here is CASSEPATGKLFF. The DNA of the CDR3 is TGCGCCAGCAGTGAGCCTGCGACGGGAAAACTGTTTTTT.

This clone was seen more than once but under ten times. V is TRBV5-5 and J is TRBJ1-6; TRBD1 might be the D (6 bases). The germline gives CDR1 SGHKS, CDR2 YYEKEE (reference sequence). The CDR3 is 17 amino acids. Trimming removed 1 base from V and 4 bases from J, with 15 bases in between. The CDR3 DNA reads TGTGCCAGCAGCTTGAGACAGGATGTTGGGTATAATTCACCCCTCCACTTT. Translated, it gives CASSLRQDVGYNSPLHF. The whole variable domain, filled in from reference TRBV5-5 and TRBJ1-6, reads DAGVTQSPTHLIKTRGQQVTLRCSPISGHKSVSWYQQVLGQGPQFIFQYYEKEERGRGNFPDRFSARQFPNYSSELNVNALLLGDSALYLCASSLRQDVGYNSPLHFGNGTRLTVT.

The chain joins TRBV29-1 to TRBJ1-2; TRBD1 might be the D (5 bases). The V gene's germline CDR1 is SQVTM and CDR2 ANQGSEA. This CDR3 spans 13 amino acids. The V and J ends lost 2 bases and 6 bases respectively, with 13 bases between them. CDR3 coding DNA: TGCAGCGTTGAACCCACAGGTCACCATGGCTACACCTTC. Amino acids: CSVEPTGHHGYTF.

With respect to this clone: Sequence at one end of the junction differs from germline and may be a read error. The chain joins TRBV6-1 to TRBJ1-2; D not certain. Germline assignment: CDR1 MNHNS and CDR2 SASEGT. The length of the CDR3 is 13 residues. CDR3 residues: CASSERGNYGYTF. The CDR3 DNA follows: TGTGCCAGTAGTGAGCGGGGTAACTATGGCTACACCTTC.

The chain employs TRBV24-1 and TRBJ2-1; perhaps TRBD1 as D (6 bases). CDR3 size: 16 residues. Deletions cut 4 bases from V and 0 bases from J, with 12 bases between. Germline-derived CDR1 and CDR2 are KGHDR and SFDVKD. CDR3 loop: CATSDSGVGSYNEQFF. CDR3 bases: TGTGCCACCAGTGACTCAGGGGTTGGCTCCTACAATGAGCAGTTCTTC.

There are a few counts of this clone. This sequence joins TRBV5-1 and TRBJ1-1; 7 bases line up with TRBD1. CDR1 is SGHRS and CDR2 is YFSETQ in the germline V gene. This CDR3 region has 15 residues. Trimming at V came to 4 bases and at J to 4 bases, leaving 10 bases not matched to a gene. CDR3 nucleotide sequence: TGCGCCAGCAGCAACCAGGGGGGAGGAACCACTGAAGCTTTCTTT. It yields the protein CASSNQGGGTTEAFF.

The chain couples TRBV7-3 to TRBJ2-2, with D uncertain. The CDR3 loop spans 12 amino acids. Trimming took 5 bases from V and 7 from J, leaving 8 bases between them. The V gene's germline CDR1 is SGHTA and CDR2 FQGTGA. For the CDR3, the DNA is TGTGCCAGCAGCCAACAAGACGGGGAGCTGTTTTTT. It yields the protein CASSQQDGELFF.

CDR3 protein: CSVLRGGSEAFF. The CDR3 DNA sequence: TGCAGCGTTTTAAGGGGCGGGAGTGAAGCTTTCTTT. The chain is built from TRBV29-1 and TRBJ1-1, with D possibly being TRBD1 (5 bases). Germline-derived CDR1 and CDR2 are SQVTM and ANQGSEA. There are 12 residues in the CDR3. V lost 5 bases and J lost 7, with 14 bases in between.

The gene calls are TRBV5-6 and TRBJ1-5; the D gene is possibly TRBD1 (5 bases). V lost 0 bases to trimming and J lost 4 bases, with 20 bases between them. CDR1 SGHDT and CDR2 YYEEEE come from the germline V gene. This CDR3 is 18 amino acids long. The CDR3 protein is CASSLARDPRGRNQPQHF. The CDR3 bases are TGTGCCAGCAGCTTGGCCAGGGACCCCCGCGGGAGAAATCAGCCCCAGCATTTT.

The rearrangement uses TRBV5-1 and TRBJ1-6, with TRBD1 matching 10 bases. J lost 4 bases, V lost 4 bases, and 8 bases had no gene match. This CDR3 region has 17 residues. Germline CDR1 is SGHRS and CDR2 is YFSETQ. CDR3 DNA: TGCGCCAGCAGCGCCGGGACAGGGGATCTTTATAATTCACCCCTCCACTTT. This codes for CASSAGTGDLYNSPLHF.

This chain connects TRBV3-1 (or the pseudogene TRBV3-2) to TRBJ1-2; D uncertain. The CDR3 runs to 11 residues. Germline CDR1 LGHDT, CDR2 YNNKEL (reference sequence). The V end lost 3 bases, the J end lost 7 bases, and 6 bases lay between the germline ends. CDR3 region: CASSHNRGYTF. CDR3 in DNA: TGTGCCAGCAGCCATAATCGTGGCTACACCTTC.